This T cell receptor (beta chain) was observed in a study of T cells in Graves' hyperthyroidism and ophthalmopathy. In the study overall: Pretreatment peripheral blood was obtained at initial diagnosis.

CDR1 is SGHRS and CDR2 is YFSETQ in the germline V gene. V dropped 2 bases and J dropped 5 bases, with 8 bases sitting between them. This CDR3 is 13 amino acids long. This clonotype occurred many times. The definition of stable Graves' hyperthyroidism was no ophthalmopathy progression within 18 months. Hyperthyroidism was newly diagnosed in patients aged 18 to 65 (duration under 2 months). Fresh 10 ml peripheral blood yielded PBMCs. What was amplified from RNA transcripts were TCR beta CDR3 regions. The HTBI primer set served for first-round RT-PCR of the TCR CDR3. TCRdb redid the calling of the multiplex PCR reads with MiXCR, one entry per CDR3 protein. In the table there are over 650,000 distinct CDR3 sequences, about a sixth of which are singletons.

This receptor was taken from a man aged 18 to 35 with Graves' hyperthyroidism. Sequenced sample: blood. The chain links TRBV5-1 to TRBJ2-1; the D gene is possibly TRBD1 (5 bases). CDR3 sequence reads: CASSFGAHNEQFF. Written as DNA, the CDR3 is TGCGCCAGCAGCTTTGGGGCACACAATGAGCAGTTCTTC.